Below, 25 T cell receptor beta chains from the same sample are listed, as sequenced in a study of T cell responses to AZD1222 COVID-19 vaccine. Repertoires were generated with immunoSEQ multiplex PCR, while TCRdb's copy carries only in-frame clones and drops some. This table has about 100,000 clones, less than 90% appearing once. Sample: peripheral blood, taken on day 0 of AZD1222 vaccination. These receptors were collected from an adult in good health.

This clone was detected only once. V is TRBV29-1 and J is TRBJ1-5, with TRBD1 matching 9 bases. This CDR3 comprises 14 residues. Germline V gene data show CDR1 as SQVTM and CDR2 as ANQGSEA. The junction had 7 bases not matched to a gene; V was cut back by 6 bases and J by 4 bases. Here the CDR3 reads CSVQDRGSNQPQHF. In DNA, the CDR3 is TGCAGCGTCCAGGACAGGGGTAGTAATCAGCCCCAGCATTTT.

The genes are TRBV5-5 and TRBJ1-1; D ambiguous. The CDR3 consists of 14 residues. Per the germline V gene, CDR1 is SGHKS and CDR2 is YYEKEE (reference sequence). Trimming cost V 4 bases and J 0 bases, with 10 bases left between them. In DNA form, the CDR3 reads TGTGCCAGCAGCCCTAGATCGGTGAACACTGAAGCTTTCTTT. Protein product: CASSPRSVNTEAFF.

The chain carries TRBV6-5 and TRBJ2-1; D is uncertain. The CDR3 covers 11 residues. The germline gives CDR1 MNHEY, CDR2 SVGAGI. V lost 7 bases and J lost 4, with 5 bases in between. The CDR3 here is CASTSYNEQFF. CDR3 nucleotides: TGTGCCAGCACCTCGTACAATGAGCAGTTCTTC.

CDR3 loop: CASSLAVGLYNEQFF. DNA for the CDR3: TGTGCCAGCAGCTTAGCCGTGGGACTATACAATGAGCAGTTCTTC. J is TRBJ2-1 and V is TRBV7-6, with TRBD2 matching 7 bases. The CDR3 has 15 amino acids. Germline-derived CDR1 and CDR2 are SGHVS and FNYEAQ. The junction had 3 bases not matched to a gene; V was cut back by 0 bases and J by 4 bases.

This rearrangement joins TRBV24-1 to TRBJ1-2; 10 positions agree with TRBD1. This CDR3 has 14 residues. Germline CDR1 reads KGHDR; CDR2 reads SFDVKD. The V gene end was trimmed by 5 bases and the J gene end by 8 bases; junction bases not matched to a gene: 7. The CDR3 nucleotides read TGTGCCACCAGTGGGGTCGGGACAGGGGACGGCTACACCTTC. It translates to CATSGVGTGDGYTF.

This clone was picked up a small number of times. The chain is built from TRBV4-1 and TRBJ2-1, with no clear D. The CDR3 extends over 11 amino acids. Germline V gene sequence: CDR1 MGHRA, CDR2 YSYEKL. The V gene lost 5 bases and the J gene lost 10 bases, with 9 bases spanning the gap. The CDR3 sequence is CASSGAGEQFF. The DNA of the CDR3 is TGCGCCAGCAGCGGAGCCGGCGAGCAGTTCTTC.

The DNA for the CDR3 is TGCAGTGCTAGTCGTGCGGGGGTCACCGGGGAGCTGTTTTTT. As protein: CSASRAGVTGELFF. The chain couples TRBV20-1 to TRBJ2-2, with 7 bases aligning to TRBD2. V was pared by 3 bases and J by 4 bases, with 5 bases of the junction left unmatched. CDR3 size: 14 residues. The germline V gene encodes CDR1 DFQATT and CDR2 SNEGSKA (reference sequence).

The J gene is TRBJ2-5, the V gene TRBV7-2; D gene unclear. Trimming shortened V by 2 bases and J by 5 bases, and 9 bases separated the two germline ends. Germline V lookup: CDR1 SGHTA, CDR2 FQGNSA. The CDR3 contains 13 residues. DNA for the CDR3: TGTGCCAGCAGCTTAACACCAGAGGAGACCCAGTACTTC. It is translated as CASSLTPEETQYF.

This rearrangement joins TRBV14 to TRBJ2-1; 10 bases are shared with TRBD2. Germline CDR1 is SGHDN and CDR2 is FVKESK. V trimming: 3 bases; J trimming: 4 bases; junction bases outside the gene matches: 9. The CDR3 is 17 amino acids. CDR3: CASSQGIAGGLYNEQFF. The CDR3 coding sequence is TGTGCCAGCAGCCAGGGTATAGCGGGGGGACTATACAATGAGCAGTTCTTC. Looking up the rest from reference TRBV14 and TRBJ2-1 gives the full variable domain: EAGVTQFPSHSVIEKGQTVTLRCDPISGHDNLYWYRRVMGKEIKFLLHFVKESKQDESGMPNNRFLAERTGGTYSTLKVQPAELEDSGVYFCASSQGIAGGLYNEQFFGPGTRLTVL.

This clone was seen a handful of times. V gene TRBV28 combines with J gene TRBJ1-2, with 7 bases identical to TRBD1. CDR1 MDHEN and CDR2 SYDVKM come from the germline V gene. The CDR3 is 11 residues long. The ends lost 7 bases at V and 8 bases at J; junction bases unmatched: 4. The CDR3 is CASTYRGGYTF. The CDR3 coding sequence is TGTGCCAGCACTTACAGGGGCGGCTACACCTTC.

CDR3 bases: TGTGCCTGGAGCGGACAGGGGATTCAGCCCCAGCATTTT. Translated, it gives CAWSGQGIQPQHF. V and J are TRBV30 and TRBJ1-5, with 9 bases identical to TRBD1. V shed 3 bases and J 6 bases; nucleotides not matched to a gene: 3. Germline CDR1 is GTSNPN and CDR2 is SVGIG (reference sequence). This CDR3 has 13 amino acids.

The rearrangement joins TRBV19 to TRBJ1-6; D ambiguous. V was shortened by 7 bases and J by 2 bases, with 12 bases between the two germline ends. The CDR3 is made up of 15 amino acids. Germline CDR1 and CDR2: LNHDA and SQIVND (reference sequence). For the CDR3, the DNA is TGTGCCAGTAATGGGAGGTTCCCCTATAATTCACCCCTCCACTTT. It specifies CASNGRFPYNSPLHF. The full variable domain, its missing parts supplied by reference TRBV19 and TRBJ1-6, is DGGITQSPKYLFRKEGQNVTLSCEQNLNHDAMYWYRQDPGQGLRLIYYSQIVNDFQKGDIAEGYSVSREKKESFPLTVTSAQKNPTAFYLCASNGRFPYNSPLHFGNGTRLTVT.

CDR3 sequence (DNA): TGTGCCAGCAGCGAGGAGAGGGGAAACGAGCAGTACTTC. Translated, it gives CASSEERGNEQYF. The gene calls are TRBV2 and TRBJ2-7, with D perhaps given as TRBD1 or TRBD2 (5 bases each). Per germline, CDR1 SNHLY and CDR2 FYNNEI. The CDR3 has 13 amino acids. Trimming took off 6 bases at V and 5 bases at J, with 14 bases between the two ends.

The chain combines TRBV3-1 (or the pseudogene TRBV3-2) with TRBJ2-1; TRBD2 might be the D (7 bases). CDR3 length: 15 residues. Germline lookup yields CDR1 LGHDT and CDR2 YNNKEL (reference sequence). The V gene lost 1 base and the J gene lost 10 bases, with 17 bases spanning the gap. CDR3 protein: CASSQGNRGGPEQFF. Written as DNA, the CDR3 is TGTGCCAGCAGCCAAGGCAATAGGGGGGGGCCGGAGCAGTTCTTC.

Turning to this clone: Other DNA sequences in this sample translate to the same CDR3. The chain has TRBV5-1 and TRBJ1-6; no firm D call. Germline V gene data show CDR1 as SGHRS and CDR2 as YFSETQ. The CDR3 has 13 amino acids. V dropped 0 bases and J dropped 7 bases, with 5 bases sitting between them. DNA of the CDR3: TGCGCCAGCAGCTTGGTAGGGAATTCACCCCTCCACTTT. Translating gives CASSLVGNSPLHF.

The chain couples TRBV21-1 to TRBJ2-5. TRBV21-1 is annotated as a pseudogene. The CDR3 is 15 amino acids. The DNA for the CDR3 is TGTGCCAGCAGCGCCACCGGGACGGCCAAAGAGACCCAGTACTTC. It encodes CASSATGTAKETQYF.

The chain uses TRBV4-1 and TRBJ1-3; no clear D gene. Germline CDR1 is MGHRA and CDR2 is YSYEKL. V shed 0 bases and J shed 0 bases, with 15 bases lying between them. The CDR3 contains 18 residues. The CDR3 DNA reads TGCGCCAGCAGCCAAGATCCAGGCAGCCCCAGCTCTGGAAACACCATATATTTT. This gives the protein CASSQDPGSPSSGNTIYF.

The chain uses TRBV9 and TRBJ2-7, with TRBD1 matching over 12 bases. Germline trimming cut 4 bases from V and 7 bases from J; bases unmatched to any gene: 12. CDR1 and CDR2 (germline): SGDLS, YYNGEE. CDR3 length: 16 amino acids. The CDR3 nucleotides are TGTGCCAGCAGCTTCCGTCCGGGACAGGGGGCAAGGGAGCAGTACTTC. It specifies CASSFRPGQGAREQYF.

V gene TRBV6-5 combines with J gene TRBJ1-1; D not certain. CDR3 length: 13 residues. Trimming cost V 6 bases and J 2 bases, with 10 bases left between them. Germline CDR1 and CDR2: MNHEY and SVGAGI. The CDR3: CASRKQTNTEAFF. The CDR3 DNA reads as TGTGCCAGCAGGAAACAAACAAACACTGAAGCTTTCTTT.

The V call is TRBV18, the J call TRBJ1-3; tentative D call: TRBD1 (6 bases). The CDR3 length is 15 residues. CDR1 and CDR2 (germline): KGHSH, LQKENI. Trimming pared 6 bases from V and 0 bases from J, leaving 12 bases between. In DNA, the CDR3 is TGTGCCAGCTCCCTTGGACAGAGCTCTGGAAACACCATATATTTT. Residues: CASSLGQSSGNTIYF.

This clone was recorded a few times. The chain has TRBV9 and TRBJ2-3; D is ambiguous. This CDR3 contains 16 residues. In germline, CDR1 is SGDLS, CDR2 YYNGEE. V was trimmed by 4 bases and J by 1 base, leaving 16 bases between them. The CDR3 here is CASSPYGSTGTDTQYF. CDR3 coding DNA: TGTGCCAGCAGCCCCTACGGGTCTACAGGCACAGATACGCAGTATTTT.

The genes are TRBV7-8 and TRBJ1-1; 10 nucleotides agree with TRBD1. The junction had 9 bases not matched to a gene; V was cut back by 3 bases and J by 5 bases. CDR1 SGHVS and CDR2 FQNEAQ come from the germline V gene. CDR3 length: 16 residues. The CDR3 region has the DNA TGTGCCAGCAGCTTTCCCGGGACAGGGGTACAGACTGAAGCTTTCTTT. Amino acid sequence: CASSFPGTGVQTEAFF. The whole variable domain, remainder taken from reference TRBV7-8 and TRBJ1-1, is GAGVSQSPRYKVAKRGQDVALRCDPISGHVSLFWYQQALGQGPEFLTYFQNEAQLDKSGLPSDRFFAERPEGSVSTLKIQRTQQEDSAVYLCASSFPGTGVQTEAFFGQGTRLTVV.

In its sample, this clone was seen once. For the CDR3, the DNA is TGTGCCAGCAGCCGGGCGGACAGAGATAACTATGGCTACACCTTC. Amino acids: CASSRADRDNYGYTF. The V call is TRBV28, the J call TRBJ1-2; TRBD1 might be the D (6 bases). This CDR3 has 15 amino acids. Trimming stripped 6 bases from V and 1 base from J, with 15 bases between. Germline CDR1 MDHEN, CDR2 SYDVKM.

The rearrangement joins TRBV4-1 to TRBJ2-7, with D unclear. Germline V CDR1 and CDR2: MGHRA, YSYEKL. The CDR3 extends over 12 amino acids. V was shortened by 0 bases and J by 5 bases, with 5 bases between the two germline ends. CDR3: CASSQEDHEQYF. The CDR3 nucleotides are TGCGCCAGCAGCCAAGAGGACCACGAGCAGTACTTC.

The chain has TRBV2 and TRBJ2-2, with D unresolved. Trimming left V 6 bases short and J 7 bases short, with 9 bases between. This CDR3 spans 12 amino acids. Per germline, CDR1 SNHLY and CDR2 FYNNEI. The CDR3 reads CASRMTHGELFF. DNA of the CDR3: TGTGCCAGCAGGATGACACACGGGGAGCTGTTTTTT.